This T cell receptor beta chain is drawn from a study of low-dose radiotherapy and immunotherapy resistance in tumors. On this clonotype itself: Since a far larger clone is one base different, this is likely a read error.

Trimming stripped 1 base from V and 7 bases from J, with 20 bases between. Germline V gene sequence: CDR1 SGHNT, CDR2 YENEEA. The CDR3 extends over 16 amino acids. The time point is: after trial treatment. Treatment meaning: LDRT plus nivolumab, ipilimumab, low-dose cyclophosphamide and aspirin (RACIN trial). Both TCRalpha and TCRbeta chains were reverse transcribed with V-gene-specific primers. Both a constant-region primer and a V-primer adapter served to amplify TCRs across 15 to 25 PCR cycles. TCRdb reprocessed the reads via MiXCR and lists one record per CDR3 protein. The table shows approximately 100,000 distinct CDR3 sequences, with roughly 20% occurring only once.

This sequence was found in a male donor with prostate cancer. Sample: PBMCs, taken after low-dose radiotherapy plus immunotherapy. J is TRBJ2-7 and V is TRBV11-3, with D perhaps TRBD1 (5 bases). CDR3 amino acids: CASSLAGRVGFNEQYF. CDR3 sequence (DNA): TGTGCCAGCAGCTTAGCTGGCAGGGTGGGGTTCAATGAGCAGTACTTC.